The next 32 T cell receptor beta chains were all read from a single sample in a study of blood T cell repertoires in COVID-19. Sequenced by immunoSEQ multiplex PCR; TCRdb stores in-frame clones only, minus some. The sample lists more than 150,000 clones; approximately 80% were seen once. Sequencing was performed on PBMCs or T cells enriched from blood (not recorded which). These receptors all come from a man aged 60 to 69 who had been exposed to COVID-19.

The chain recombines TRBV7-8 with TRBJ2-7; perhaps TRBD1 as D (5 bases). Germline V gene sequence: CDR1 SGHVS, CDR2 FQNEAQ. V lost 6 bases to trimming and J lost 0 bases, with 9 bases between them. The CDR3 length is 13 residues. CDR3 DNA: TGTGCCAGCAGGTCAGGGTTCTCCTACGAGCAGTACTTC. It encodes CASRSGFSYEQYF. Looking up the rest from reference TRBV7-8 and TRBJ2-7 gives the full variable domain: GAGVSQSPRYKVAKRGQDVALRCDPISGHVSLFWYQQALGQGPEFLTYFQNEAQLDKSGLPSDRFFAERPEGSVSTLKIQRTQQEDSAVYLCASRSGFSYEQYFGPGTRLTVT.

The genes are TRBV11-3 and TRBJ2-5; weak D call: TRBD2 (5 bases). Trimming removed 5 bases at V and 1 base at J, with 11 bases between. The CDR3 is 14 amino acids. Looked up from germline, CDR1 is SGHNT and CDR2 is YENEEA. CDR3 in DNA: TGTGCCAGCAGCCCCGGAGGTGTCCAAGAGACCCAGTACTTC. Translating gives CASSPGGVQETQYF.

This clone was seen a few times. The genes are TRBV30 and TRBJ1-5; 9 bases are shared with TRBD1. Germline trimming cut 2 bases from V and 7 bases from J; bases unmatched to any gene: 9. Germline CDR1 GTSNPN, CDR2 SVGIG (reference sequence). The CDR3 extends over 15 amino acids. CDR3 region: CAWSKRTGVGQPQHF. Written as DNA, the CDR3 is TGTGCCTGGAGTAAAAGGACAGGGGTTGGGCAGCCCCAGCATTTT. Full variable domain (remainder filled in from reference TRBV30 and TRBJ1-5): SQTIHQWPATLVQPVGSPLSLECTVEGTSNPNLYWYRQAAGRGLQLLFYSVGIGQISSEVPQNLSASRPQDRQFILSSKKLLLSDSGFYLCAWSKRTGVGQPQHFGDGTRLSIL.

The chain combines TRBV7-6 with TRBJ1-4, with TRBD1 as a possible D gene (6 bases). The CDR3 totals 15 residues. The V end was cut by 2 bases, the J end by 0 bases, with 7 bases between. Germline V CDR1 and CDR2: SGHVS, FNYEAQ. CDR3 region: CASSLTGSTNEKLFF. For the CDR3, the DNA is TGTGCCAGCAGCTTAACAGGGTCAACTAATGAAAAACTGTTTTTT.

The chain links TRBV5-1 to TRBJ2-7, with 10 bases lining up with TRBD1. Germline loops: CDR1 SGHRS, CDR2 YFSETQ. J was trimmed by 0 bases and V by 6 bases; bases with no gene match: 6. The CDR3 totals 15 residues. The DNA of the CDR3 is TGCGCCAGCAAGATCGGGACAGGGGCCTCCTACGAGCAGTACTTC. It codes for CASKIGTGASYEQYF.

Only a few counts were recorded for this clone. The J gene is TRBJ2-6, the V gene TRBV5-1; D is unclear. V shed 3 bases and J shed 0 bases, with 7 bases lying between them. CDR3 length equals 15 residues. Germline V lookup: CDR1 SGHRS, CDR2 YFSETQ. The CDR3 spells CASSSTASGANVLTF. The CDR3, as DNA: TGCGCCAGCAGCTCCACAGCCTCTGGGGCCAACGTCCTGACTTTC.

The rearrangement links TRBV27 to TRBJ1-2; 9 nucleotides agree with TRBD1. The germline CDR1 and CDR2 sequences are MNHEY and SMNVEV (reference sequence). This CDR3 region has 15 residues. J gave up 2 bases and V 5 bases, and 6 bases lay outside the gene matches. The DNA for the CDR3 is TGTGCCAGCAGTCGATGGGACAGGGAAAACTATGGCTACACCTTC. Protein sequence: CASSRWDRENYGYTF.

This clone is a singleton in its sample. The chain recombines TRBV27 with TRBJ2-7; D unclear. CDR3 size: 15 residues. Trimming took off 0 bases at V and 0 bases at J, with 9 bases between the two ends. The germline V gene encodes CDR1 MNHEY and CDR2 SMNVEV (reference sequence). Written as DNA, the CDR3 is TGTGCCAGCAGTTTATCAGGTTACAGCTCCTACGAGCAGTACTTC. This gives the protein CASSLSGYSSYEQYF.

This chain uses TRBV15 with TRBJ2-1, with TRBD2 matching 10 bases. This CDR3 region has 15 residues. Germline lookup yields CDR1 LNHNV and CDR2 YYDKDF (reference sequence). Trimming took 1 base from V and 13 from J; bases not matched to a gene: 10. DNA of the CDR3: TGTGCCACCAGCAGAGGGCGGGGAGCGGGAGGGTCCCAGTTCTTC. This sequence encodes CATSRGRGAGGSQFF.

V is TRBV12-3 or TRBV12-4 and J is TRBJ1-2; TRBD1 matches at 8 bases. With V trimmed by 6 bases and J by 4 bases, 4 bases remained unmatched. This CDR3 has 13 amino acids. The CDR3: CASSPDRAYGYTF. The CDR3 DNA reads TGTGCCAGCAGCCCGGACAGGGCCTATGGCTACACCTTC.

The chain is built from TRBV6-2 or TRBV6-3 and TRBJ2-7, with TRBD2 identical over 11 bases. This CDR3 contains 19 residues. V was pared by 2 bases and J by 4 bases, with 16 bases of the junction left unmatched. Per germline, CDR1 MNHEY and CDR2 SVGEGT. The CDR3 DNA sequence: TGTGCCAGCAGTTACCCGCTGACAAATTTAGCGGGAGGGCGTTACGAGCAGTACTTC. This translates into CASSYPLTNLAGGRYEQYF.

This clone has a single count. V and J are TRBV6-5 and TRBJ1-1; 10 nucleotides agree with TRBD1. The germline V gene encodes CDR1 MNHEY and CDR2 SVGAGI. V was pared by 9 bases and J by 5 bases, with 9 bases of the junction left unmatched. The CDR3 spans 14 residues. The CDR3 loop reads CARNRQGARTEAFF. For the CDR3, the DNA is TGTGCCAGGAATAGACAGGGGGCGAGGACTGAAGCTTTCTTT.

The chain is built from TRBV10-3 and TRBJ1-4, with 8 bases that match TRBD1. Germline values: CDR1 ENHRY, CDR2 SYGVKD. This CDR3 comprises 15 residues. V shed 0 bases, J shed 8 bases, and the junction held 5 bases outside the gene matches. CDR3 DNA sequence: TGTGCCATCAGTGAGTCCAGGGGGCAGGGGGAAAAACTGTTTTTT. It encodes CAISESRGQGEKLFF.

The chain employs TRBV5-6 and TRBJ2-1; weak D call: TRBD2 (5 bases). Germline CDR1 is SGHDT and CDR2 is YYEEEE. The CDR3 loop spans 13 amino acids. Trimming left V 5 bases short and J 6 bases short, with 12 bases between. CDR3 region: CASRRTSGNEQFF. CDR3 sequence (DNA): TGTGCCAGCAGGCGGACCAGCGGCAATGAGCAGTTCTTC.

The chain employs TRBV19 and TRBJ1-1, with D possibly matching TRBD1 (5 bases). The CDR3 length is 15 residues. Germline V gene data show CDR1 as LNHDA and CDR2 as SQIVND (reference sequence). V was clipped by 3 bases and J by 0 bases, with 11 bases between them. The CDR3 reads CASSIYRSMNTEAFF. DNA for the CDR3: TGTGCCAGTAGTATTTACAGGTCCATGAACACTGAAGCTTTCTTT.

This chain connects TRBV7-9 to TRBJ2-1; 7 bases match TRBD2. CDR3 length: 16 residues. CDR1 and CDR2 from the germline V gene are SEHNR and FQNEAQ (reference sequence). V lost 1 base to trimming and J lost 2 bases; unmatched junction nucleotides: 5. CDR3: CASSLGAGATYNEQFF. The CDR3 region has the DNA TGTGCCAGCAGCTTAGGGGCGGGAGCCACCTACAATGAGCAGTTCTTC.

The rearrangement links TRBV3-1 (or the pseudogene TRBV3-2) to TRBJ1-3; 10 bases fit TRBD1. CDR3 size: 15 residues. CDR1 and CDR2 (germline): LGHDT, YNNKEL (reference sequence). The V gene end was trimmed by 4 bases and the J gene end by 4 bases; junction bases not matched to a gene: 4. The CDR3 region is CASSPGQGYGNTIYF. The CDR3, as DNA: TGTGCCAGCAGCCCGGGACAGGGGTACGGAAACACCATATATTTT.

V and J are TRBV4-3 and TRBJ1-2; 8 bases match TRBD1. J lost 2 bases, V lost 9 bases, and 8 bases had no gene match. The CDR3 loop spans 14 amino acids. Germline loops: CDR1 LGHNA, CDR2 YSLEER. CDR3 in amino acids: CASTSGTGNYGYTF. CDR3 nucleotides: TGCGCCAGTACCTCCGGGACAGGCAACTATGGCTACACCTTC.

The chain links TRBV14 to TRBJ2-1, with D perhaps TRBD2 (6 bases). The length of the CDR3 is 14 residues. The germline V gene encodes CDR1 SGHDN and CDR2 FVKESK. V was pared by 8 bases and J by 2 bases, with 13 bases between. CDR3 nucleotide sequence: TGTGCCAGCGCTGGGAGGCCCACCTACAATGAGCAGTTCTTC. Its protein is CASAGRPTYNEQFF.

The DNA of the CDR3 is TGTGCCAGCAGCAAAGCGGCCAAAGTGGTCCTCACTGAAGCTTTCTTT. Protein sequence: CASSKAAKVVLTEAFF. The V and J genes are TRBV21-1 and TRBJ1-1; the D call in the table, TRBD1, was not verified against the DNA. TRBV21-1 is classified as a pseudogene. This CDR3 is built from 16 residues.

The chain links TRBV2 to TRBJ2-7, with TRBD1 identical over 12 bases. CDR1 is SNHLY, CDR2 FYNNEI, per germline. This CDR3 is 15 amino acids long. After removal of 6 bases from V and 2 bases from J, the junction contained 5 bases not matched to a gene. DNA of the CDR3: TGTGCCAGCAGCGGGACAGGGGGCGCTCCCTACGAGCAGTACTTC. It is translated as CASSGTGGAPYEQYF.

The genes are TRBV4-2 and TRBJ2-3; 8 nucleotides match TRBD2. The CDR3 sequence is 17 residues long. Trimming cost V 1 base and J 4 bases; bases outside gene matches: 10. Germline V CDR1 and CDR2: LGHNA, YNFKEQ. In nucleotides, the CDR3 is TGTGCCAGCAGCCAAGGAGCTTGGGAGCGGGAGTCAGATACGCAGTATTTT. Its protein product is CASSQGAWERESDTQYF.

This clone appeared many times. The chain's CDR3 is CSVRDTEAFF. CDR3 in DNA: TGCAGCGTTCGAGACACTGAAGCTTTCTTT. The chain carries TRBV29-1 and TRBJ1-1; D call uncertain. Germline V gives CDR1 SQVTM, CDR2 ANQGSEA. V dropped 5 bases and J dropped 3 bases, with 4 bases sitting between them. The CDR3 loop spans 10 amino acids.

This chain uses TRBV7-9 with TRBJ2-3, with D tentatively TRBD2 (5 bases). In germline, CDR1 is SEHNR, CDR2 FQNEAQ (reference sequence). Between the trimmed V and J ends, which lost 4 bases and 8 bases, there was a span of 10 bases. There are 12 residues in the CDR3. DNA for the CDR3: TGTGCCAGCAGCTCGGACTCCGTTACGCAGTATTTT. This gives the protein CASSSDSVTQYF.

This chain joins TRBV5-6 and TRBJ2-2, with TRBD1 identical over 7 bases. Per the germline V gene, CDR1 is SGHDT and CDR2 is YYEEEE. The junction had 7 bases not matched to a gene; V was cut back by 1 base and J by 1 base. This CDR3 spans 17 amino acids. CDR3 sequence: CASSLYGQGVNTGELFF. DNA of the CDR3: TGTGCCAGCAGCTTGTACGGGCAGGGGGTGAACACCGGGGAGCTGTTTTTT.

The chain joins TRBV9 to TRBJ1-1; unclear D gene. CDR1 and CDR2 from the germline V gene are SGDLS and YYNGEE. V dropped 1 base and J dropped 6 bases, with 10 bases sitting between them. The CDR3 is 13 residues long. CDR3 nucleotide sequence: TGTGCCAGCAGCGTACTGGGTAGCTCTGAAGCTTTCTTT. The encoded protein is CASSVLGSSEAFF. The whole variable domain, remainder taken from reference TRBV9 and TRBJ1-1, is DSGVTQTPKHLITATGQRVTLRCSPRSGDLSVYWYQQSLDQGLQFLIQYYNGEERAKGNILERFSAQQFPDLHSELNLSSLELGDSALYFCASSVLGSSEAFFGQGTRLTVV.

The V and J genes are TRBV6-5 and TRBJ1-3, with TRBD1 identical over 7 bases. J lost 1 base, V lost 2 bases, and 5 bases had no gene match. The CDR3 covers 16 residues. The germline V gene has CDR1 MNHEY and CDR2 SVGAGI. CDR3 in DNA: TGTGCCAGCAGTTACGACAGGGCCGCATCTGGAAACACCATATATTTT. Translated: CASSYDRAASGNTIYF.

The chain carries TRBV27 and TRBJ2-5, with TRBD2 matching 7 bases. Germline CDR1 and CDR2: MNHEY and SMNVEV (reference sequence). The CDR3 loop spans 14 amino acids. After removal of 1 base from V and 4 bases from J, the junction contained 3 bases not matched to a gene. CDR3 loop: CASSLWGRAETQYF. Here the CDR3 DNA reads TGTGCCAGCAGTTTATGGGGGAGGGCAGAGACCCAGTACTTC.

The genes are TRBV30 and TRBJ1-1, with D possibly matching TRBD1 (5 bases). CDR3 length: 11 amino acids. Trimming took 4 bases from V and 7 from J, leaving 10 bases between them. Germline V gene lookup returns CDR1 GTSNPN and CDR2 SVGIG (reference sequence). Written as DNA, the CDR3 is TGTGCCTGGACCCCGGGGGTTGAAGCTTTCTTT. Amino acid sequence: CAWTPGVEAFF.

The V gene is TRBV29-1, the J gene TRBJ2-1, with 9 bases lining up with TRBD2. V dropped 7 bases and J dropped 0; count of bases not matched to a gene: 4. The CDR3 runs to 14 residues. CDR1 is SQVTM, CDR2 ANQGSEA, per germline. Here the CDR3 DNA reads TGCAGCGCTGTAGCGGGAGACTCCTACAATGAGCAGTTCTTC. It yields the protein CSAVAGDSYNEQFF.

This chain links TRBV19 with TRBJ2-6, with a weak D call TRBD1 (5 bases). The V end was cut by 3 bases, the J end by 9 bases, with 21 bases between. Germline V gene lookup returns CDR1 LNHDA and CDR2 SQIVND (reference sequence). This CDR3 contains 17 residues. The CDR3 nucleotides read TGTGCCAGTAGTATTGTGGGGCGTTCATTTCAGGACAACGTCCTGACTTTC. This gives the protein CASSIVGRSFQDNVLTF. Together with reference TRBV19 and TRBJ2-6, the CDR3 gives the full variable domain: DGGITQSPKYLFRKEGQNVTLSCEQNLNHDAMYWYRQDPGQGLRLIYYSQIVNDFQKGDIAEGYSVSREKKESFPLTVTSAQKNPTAFYLCASSIVGRSFQDNVLTFGAGSRLTVL.

This clone was counted between two and nine times. This chain uses TRBV5-1 with TRBJ2-2; perhaps TRBD2 as D (5 bases). V shed 6 bases and J shed 3 bases, with 15 bases lying between them. The germline CDR1 and CDR2 sequences are SGHRS and YFSETQ. The CDR3 totals 15 residues. The CDR3 loop reads CASTQSGDYTGELFF. CDR3 DNA: TGCGCCAGCACCCAAAGCGGAGATTACACCGGGGAGCTGTTTTTT.